Listed below are T cell receptor beta chains from one sample, sequenced in a study of blood T cell repertoires in COVID-19. Produced via immunoSEQ multiplex PCR; TCRdb's table is partial and in-frame only. Among roughly 67,000 clones listed, 60% to 85% were seen once. Sequencing was carried out using peripheral blood. The source is a human donor in a cohort sampled during active COVID-19. Each CDR3 is given with its conserved first and last residue. A D gene is named only where the DNA matches it firmly. Clone size is stated in some rows and not others, as once, few, many or a class when expanded.

size,J,D,V,CDR3,DNA
NA,TRBJ2-5,TRBD1,TRBV5-8,CASSYPGQVETQYF,TGTGCCAGCAGTTACCCGGGACAGGTTGAGACCCAGTACTTC
NA,TRBJ2-1,NA,TRBV3-1/TRBV3-2,CASSQGQIAYNEQFF,TGTGCCAGCAGCCAAGGACAGATAGCCTACAATGAGCAGTTCTTC
NA,TRBJ1-1,NA,TRBV28,CASSSPSGNTEAFF,TGTGCCAGCAGTTCCCCGAGCGGGAACACTGAAGCTTTCTTT
NA,TRBJ2-7,TRBD1,TRBV7-2,CASSTDRASYEQYF,TGTGCCAGCAGCACGGACAGGGCCTCCTACGAGCAGTACTTC
many,TRBJ2-7,NA,TRBV5-1,CASSSLGDSSYEQYF,TGCGCCAGCAGCTCCCTGGGGGACTCATCCTACGAGCAGTACTTC
NA,TRBJ2-3,NA,TRBV6-2/TRBV6-3,CASSYTPTDREVADTQYF,TGTGCCAGCAGTTACACTCCTACCGACAGGGAGGTCGCAGATACGCAGTATTTT
NA,TRBJ2-3,NA,TRBV27,CASSLYRSSTDTQYF,TGTGCCAGCAGTTTATACAGAAGTAGCACAGATACGCAGTATTTT
NA,TRBJ2-7,NA,TRBV21-1,CASRGRGTFSYEQYF,TGTGCCAGCAGAGGGAGAGGTACCTTCTCCTACGAGCAGTACTTC
NA,TRBJ1-5,NA,TRBV19,CASSIGGEQPQHF,TGTGCCAGTAGTATAGGGGGGGAGCAGCCCCAGCATTTT
NA,TRBJ2-3,TRBD1,TRBV7-9,CASSLGTGGATDTQYF,TGTGCCAGCAGCTTAGGGACAGGGGGCGCGACAGATACGCAGTATTTT
NA,TRBJ2-6,NA,TRBV5-1,CASSWSPSGANVLTF,TGCGCCAGCAGCTGGAGCCCCTCCGGGGCCAACGTCCTGACTTTC
NA,TRBJ2-3,NA,TRBV15,CATSSGFSGTDTQYF,TGTGCCACCAGCAGTGGCTTTAGCGGCACAGATACGCAGTATTTT
NA,TRBJ1-4,TRBD1,TRBV25-1,CASSGRRGQSDEKLFF,TGTGCCAGCAGTGGGAGACGGGGACAGAGCGACGAAAAACTGTTTTTT
NA,TRBJ1-2,TRBD1,TRBV10-3,CAINPGQGDYGYTF,TGTGCCATCAACCCGGGACAGGGGGACTATGGCTACACCTTC
NA,TRBJ1-5,NA,TRBV20-1,CSAGVNQPQHF,TGCAGTGCAGGGGTCAATCAGCCCCAGCATTTT
NA,TRBJ1-6,TRBD1,TRBV19,CASSQQGENSPLHF,TGTGCCAGTAGTCAACAGGGGGAGAATTCACCCCTCCACTTT
NA,TRBJ1-1,NA,TRBV5-4,CASSQGQIMNTEAFF,TGTGCCAGCAGCCAAGGACAAATTATGAACACTGAAGCTTTCTTT
NA,TRBJ2-3,TRBD2,TRBV5-1,CASSIGLAGGPDTQYF,TGCGCCAGCAGCATAGGACTAGCGGGGGGGCCAGATACGCAGTATTTT
few,TRBJ1-2,TRBD1,TRBV11-3,CARRGRGPDGYTF,TGTGCCAGGAGGGGCAGGGGGCCGGATGGCTACACCTTC
NA,TRBJ1-1,TRBD1,TRBV6-2/TRBV6-3,CASSGTVGSAFF,TGTGCCAGCAGTGGGACAGTGGGCTCGGCTTTCTTT
NA,TRBJ2-7,NA,TRBV7-2,CASSPDELAGYEQYF,TGTGCCAGCAGCCCTGATGAACTAGCAGGATACGAGCAGTACTTC
NA,TRBJ2-2,NA,TRBV10-3,CAISASASNTGELFF,TGTGCCATCAGTGCTAGCGCGTCGAACACCGGGGAGCTGTTTTTT
NA,TRBJ2-3,TRBD2,TRBV7-8,CASSLAPGTRGDTQYF,TGTGCCAGCAGCTTAGCACCCGGGACTAGAGGGGATACGCAGTATTTT
NA,TRBJ2-1,NA,TRBV29-1,CSVEPGVGGNEQFF,TGCAGCGTTGAGCCGGGAGTTGGGGGCAATGAGCAGTTCTTC
NA,TRBJ2-7,NA,TRBV2,CASETEYEQYF,TGTGCCAGCGAGACAGAATACGAGCAGTACTTC
NA,TRBJ2-3,TRBD1,TRBV19,CASSIGSRGPTDTQYF,TGTGCCAGTAGTATAGGTTCCAGGGGGCCCACAGATACGCAGTATTTT
NA,TRBJ1-6,TRBD1,TRBV2,CASSEPRGGAFNSPLHF,TGTGCCAGCAGTGAACCTCGAGGGGGCGCGTTTAATTCACCCCTCCACTTT
NA,TRBJ2-1,NA,TRBV18,CASSPLISPEQFF,TGTGCCAGCTCACCGCTAATAAGTCCGGAGCAGTTCTTC
NA,TRBJ2-7,TRBD2,TRBV28,CARSGGGGHLPEQYF,TGTGCCCGCAGTGGGGGGGGTGGGCACTTGCCCGAGCAGTACTTC
NA,TRBJ2-7,TRBD2,TRBV29-1,CSVAPSGYEQYF,TGCAGCGTTGCGCCTAGCGGCTACGAGCAGTACTTC
NA,TRBJ2-3,NA,TRBV27,CASSLGFGVGDTQYF,TGTGCCAGCAGTTTAGGGTTCGGGGTCGGGGATACGCAGTATTTT
once,TRBJ2-3,TRBD2,TRBV3-1/TRBV3-2,CASSPRVAGGDTQYF,TGTGCCAGCAGCCCCCGGGTAGCGGGCGGAGATACGCAGTATTTT
many,TRBJ1-3,TRBD1,TRBV7-9,CASSPHKGGNSGNTIYF,TGTGCCAGCAGCCCCCACAAAGGGGGCAACTCTGGAAACACCATATATTTT
few,TRBJ1-4,TRBD1,TRBV24-1,CATSDVGQGNEKLFF,TGTGCCACCAGTGACGTGGGACAGGGTAATGAAAAACTGTTTTTT
NA,TRBJ2-1,TRBD2,TRBV28,CASSSTALAGEPNEQFF,TGTGCCAGCAGTTCCACCGCTTTGGCGGGAGAACCAAATGAGCAGTTCTTC
few,TRBJ2-3,TRBD1,TRBV9,CASSVAGQGPDTQYF,TGTGCCAGCAGCGTAGCTGGACAGGGACCAGATACGCAGTATTTT
NA,TRBJ2-1,TRBD2,TRBV20-1,CSASGAGGYLGNEQFF,TGCAGTGCTAGTGGGGCGGGAGGCTATTTGGGCAATGAGCAGTTCTTC
NA,TRBJ2-1,NA,TRBV9,CASSGSLSYEQFF,TGTGCCAGCAGCGGATCCCTGAGTTATGAGCAGTTCTTC
once,TRBJ1-2,NA,TRBV28,CASSPSSGAIYGYTF,TGTGCCAGCAGCCCGTCCTCTGGGGCCATCTATGGCTACACCTTC
NA,TRBJ2-3,TRBD2,TRBV3-1/TRBV3-2,CASSHRKRGVTDTQYF,TGTGCCAGCAGCCATCGTAAGCGGGGGGTCACAGATACGCAGTATTTT
NA,TRBJ2-1,TRBD1,TRBV10-1,CASSESGVDRVFF,TGCGCCAGCAGTGAGTCGGGGGTGGACAGGGTTTTCTTC
NA,TRBJ2-2,TRBD1,TRBV28,CASSLARTDRGTTGELFF,TGTGCCAGCAGTCTGGCGAGAACGGACAGGGGGACCACCGGGGAGCTGTTTTTT
NA,TRBJ1-4,TRBD1,TRBV28,CASSSADRVGEKLFF,TGTGCCAGCAGTTCCGCGGACAGGGTAGGCGAAAAACTGTTTTTT
once,TRBJ2-7,TRBD1,TRBV5-5,CASSLAWDRGNEQYF,TGTGCCAGCAGCTTGGCTTGGGACAGGGGCAACGAGCAGTACTTC
NA,TRBJ2-1,TRBD1,TRBV28,CASSLRGGLTIEQFF,TGTGCCAGCAGTTTAAGAGGGGGCCTTACAATTGAGCAGTTCTTC
NA,TRBJ2-5,TRBD2,TRBV7-9,CASSSSGSAGETQYF,TGTGCCAGCAGCTCTAGCGGGAGTGCGGGAGAGACCCAGTACTTC
NA,TRBJ2-5,NA,TRBV7-2,CASSFGTEIETQYF,TGTGCCAGCAGCTTCGGGACTGAGATTGAGACCCAGTACTTC